The following is a TCR beta chain sequence with its context. Looked up from germline, CDR1 is SNHLY and CDR2 is FYNNEI. Germline trimming cut 6 bases from V and 1 base from J; bases unmatched to any gene: 5. There are 17 residues in the CDR3. These data are taken from a study of OX40 agonist ivuxolimab in advanced cancers. Study-wide context: A mean age of about 56 years, range about 20 to 90, was recorded, and 70% to 85% were male.

Autoimmune disease history or systemic immunosuppression led to patients being barred. Produced via immunoSEQ multiplex PCR; TCRdb's table is partial and in-frame only. This repertoire shows 60,000 to 80,000 clones, about 80% found once; its top ten account for 4% to 4.5%. The receptor was derived from an adult with an advanced solid tumor such as melanoma, head and neck, liver or kidney cancer. The material sequenced was CD4+ or CD8+ T cells sorted from blood, taken in a trial of the OX40 agonist ivuxolimab. This chain links TRBV2 with TRBJ2-5; 16 bases map to TRBD2. The CDR3 DNA sequence: TGTGCCAGCAGCGAGGGACTAGCGGGGGGGCCCCAAGAGACCCAGTACTTC. This translates into CASSEGLAGGPQETQYF.